The clone carrying this TCR beta chain has at least ten counts. Its cognate antigen is unknown. The data belong to a study of glioma-infiltrating T cells. Using RNA template, CDR3s of TCR alpha and beta were amplified with iRepertoire arm-PCR. Input was 100-400 ng of tissue mRNA or PBMC total RNA. MiXCR, applied by TCRdb to the multiplex PCR reads, yields one record per CDR3 protein. The sample includes roughly 42,000 distinct CDR3 sequences, approximately 20% of them seen just once. Findings and limits, study-wide: CDR3 overlap between tissue and blood was very small. Above-expected tissue-blood divergence occurred in all gliomas, most in low-grade ones.

The origin of this receptor is a human donor with low-grade glioma or glioblastoma, undergoing nonglioma brain surgery, or in good health (not recorded which). The sample taken for sequencing was glioma tissue, nonneoplastic brain tissue, or PBMCs (not recorded which).

CDR3 in amino acids: CASSLAPGGTEAFF. CDR3 nucleotide sequence: TGCGCCAGCAGCTTGGCTCCGGGAGGCACTGAAGCTTTCTTT. V gene TRBV5-1 combines with J gene TRBJ1-1, with unresolved D. The CDR3 extends over 14 amino acids. Per germline, CDR1 SGHRS and CDR2 YFSETQ. Trimming cost V 0 bases and J 4 bases, with 10 bases left between them. Looking up the rest from reference TRBV5-1 and TRBJ1-1 gives the full variable domain: KAGVTQTPRYLIKTRGQQVTLSCSPISGHRSVSWYQQTPGQGLQFLFEYFSETQRNKGNFPGRFSGRQFSNSRSEMNVSTLELGDSALYLCASSLAPGGTEAFFGQGTRLTVV.